These 2 T cell receptor beta chains originate from one sample sequenced in a study of OX40 agonist ivuxolimab in advanced cancers. Sequenced by immunoSEQ multiplex PCR; TCRdb stores in-frame clones only, minus some. The repertoire includes about 84,000 clones, approximately 84% of them detected once, and 2.5% to 3% sits in the top ten. The sequences come from CD4+ or CD8+ T cells sorted from blood, collected in a trial of the OX40 agonist ivuxolimab. These receptors were collected from an adult with an advanced solid tumor such as melanoma, head and neck, liver or kidney cancer.

The V call is TRBV18, the J call TRBJ1-2; possibly TRBD1 for D (5 bases). The germline V gene has CDR1 KGHSH and CDR2 LQKENI. This CDR3 region has 14 residues. V was cut by 6 bases and J by 6 bases, with 17 bases left in between. CDR3 protein: CASSLTRGDDGYTF. The CDR3 DNA is TGTGCCAGCTCCCTGACACGAGGGGATGATGGCTACACCTTC.

The rearrangement joins TRBV5-4 to TRBJ2-7, with TRBD1 matching 8 bases. Trimming took 4 bases from V and 7 from J; bases not matched to a gene: 13. There are 15 residues in the CDR3. Germline V gene lookup returns CDR1 SGHNT and CDR2 YYREEE (reference sequence). The CDR3, as DNA: TGTGCCAGCAGCCTGCTGGGGACAGGACCTTCGGAGCAGTACTTC. This codes for CASSLLGTGPSEQYF. Complete variable domain (other parts from reference TRBV5-4 and TRBJ2-7): ETGVTQSPTHLIKTRGQQVTLRCSSQSGHNTVSWYQQALGQGPQFIFQYYREEENGRGNFPPRFSGLQFPNYSSELNVNALELDDSALYLCASSLLGTGPSEQYFGPGTRLTVT.